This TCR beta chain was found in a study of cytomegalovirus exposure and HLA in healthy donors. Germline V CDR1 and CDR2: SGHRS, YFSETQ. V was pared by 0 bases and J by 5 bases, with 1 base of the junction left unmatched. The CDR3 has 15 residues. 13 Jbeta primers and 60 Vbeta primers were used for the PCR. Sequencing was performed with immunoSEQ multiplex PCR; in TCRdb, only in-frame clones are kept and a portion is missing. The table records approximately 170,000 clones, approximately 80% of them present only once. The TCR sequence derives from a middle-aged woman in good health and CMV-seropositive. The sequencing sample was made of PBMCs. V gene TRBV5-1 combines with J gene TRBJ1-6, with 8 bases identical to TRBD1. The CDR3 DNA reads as TGCGCCAGCAGCTTGGTACAGGGGGATAATTCACCCCTCCACTTT. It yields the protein CASSLVQGDNSPLHF.